This T cell receptor (beta chain) was profiled in a study of shared clonotypes between healthy human individuals. The CDR3 loop spans 17 amino acids. Trimming stripped 2 bases from V and 2 bases from J, with 15 bases between. Germline CDR1 MGHRA, CDR2 YSYEKL. Genomic DNA of every subset was divided equally among multiple immunoSEQ plates. The assay was immunoSEQ multiplex PCR, and TCRdb's table has in-frame clones only and misses some. This sample carries about 730,000 clones, over 60% of them seen once, and the ten largest clones take under 2%. Overall study results and limits: It was the few donors that limited the genetic and exposure-history diversity represented.

A note on this clone: The target antigen is unknown.

The clonotype comes from a woman younger than 45 in good health. V usage is TRBV4-1 and J usage is TRBJ2-2; D not certain. Specimen: memory CD4+ T cells sorted from blood. The subset was: CD45RA-negative fraction. CDR3 sequence reads: CASSQLGPMGNTGELFF. CDR3 DNA sequence: TGCGCCAGCAGCCAATTGGGCCCCATGGGAAACACCGGGGAGCTGTTTTTT.